This entry lists 4 T cell receptor beta chains sequenced from one sample in a study of blood T cell repertoires in COVID-19. Data came from immunoSEQ multiplex PCR; TCRdb stores just in-frame clones and leaves some out. The table includes around 200,000 clones, around 87% detected once. Input material: peripheral blood. The receptors originated from a man aged 60-69 years who had recovered from COVID-19.

This CDR3 is CASSDLNPGYTEAFF. The CDR3 DNA reads as TGTGCCAGCAGTGATCTGAACCCGGGGTACACTGAAGCTTTCTTT. The rearrangement joins TRBV2 to TRBJ1-1; D is unclear. In germline, CDR1 is SNHLY, CDR2 FYNNEI. The CDR3 covers 15 residues. Trimming took off 3 bases at V and 3 bases at J, with 14 bases between the two ends.

This clone was recorded a few times. The CDR3 region is CASSPQGGANYGYTF. The CDR3, as DNA: TGTGCCAGCAGCCCCCAGGGGGGAGCTAACTATGGCTACACCTTC. The V call is TRBV3-1 (or the pseudogene TRBV3-2), the J call TRBJ1-2; 7 nucleotides agree with TRBD1. CDR3 size: 15 residues. Germline V gives CDR1 LGHDT, CDR2 YNNKEL (reference sequence). V gave up 4 bases and J gave up 0 bases; unmatched junction bases: 5.

The rearrangement links TRBV25-1 to TRBJ1-2; 7 nucleotides line up with TRBD1. The J segment lost 8 bases and the V segment lost 3 bases, leaving 9 bases of the junction unmatched. Per the germline V gene, CDR1 is MGHDK and CDR2 is SYGVNS. This CDR3 contains 14 residues. DNA of the CDR3: TGTGCCAGCAGTGACCCCGGGACAGCTTCCGGCTACACCTTC. It yields the protein CASSDPGTASGYTF.

The J gene is TRBJ2-2, the V gene TRBV10-2; 10 bases are shared with TRBD1. The V gene's germline CDR1 is WSHSY and CDR2 SAAADI. The junction had 6 bases not matched to a gene; V was cut back by 6 bases and J by 5 bases. This CDR3 comprises 15 residues. CDR3 nucleotides: TGCGCCAGCAGGGAGGACAGGGGGGGAACCGGGGAGCTGTTTTTT. Protein product: CASREDRGGTGELFF.